Below are 30 T cell receptor beta chains sequenced from a single sample in a study of blood T cells in healthy people across ages (dated by TCRdb to about 2015). Preparation of the library involved 5' RACE. TCRdb names Illumina HiSeq 2500 as the instrument used. A second PCR of roughly 6 to 11 cycles was performed with a sample-barcoded 5' primer and a J-beta primer mix. Using fastp trimming at Q25 and MiXCR clonotype assembly, TCRdb reanalyzed the public sequencing data and kept in-frame beta chains. Each entry merges the rows of one CDR3 protein and shows their most common DNA and genes. In all, the sample holds under 2,000,000 distinct CDR3 sequences, and approximately 50% of those were seen once. Roughly 2.1% of the sample is taken by the ten largest. The sequenced material came from blood. The receptors originated from a woman aged 35 to 49 in good health.

This clonotype was found a few times. Here the CDR3 reads CATSDSYGYTF. The CDR3 DNA reads TGTGCCACCAGTGATTCCTATGGCTACACCTTC. The chain recombines TRBV24-1 with TRBJ1-2; D call uncertain. The CDR3 covers 11 residues. CDR1 is KGHDR and CDR2 is SFDVKD in the germline V gene. Trimming removed 2 bases from V and 4 bases from J, with 1 base in between.

This clonotype was found a few times. This chain connects TRBV27 to TRBJ2-3, with D possibly TRBD1 on 5 matching bases. With 7 bases removed from V and 4 bases from J, the gap between germline ends came to 15 bases. CDR3 size: 14 residues. Germline CDR1 and CDR2: MNHEY and SMNVEV (reference sequence). The CDR3 DNA reads as TGTGCCAGCACTCGACAGTACGGTGCAGATACGCAGTATTTT. Its translation: CASTRQYGADTQYF.

In its sample, this clonotype was seen a few times. The genes are TRBV2 and TRBJ2-5, with a tentative D call TRBD1 (6 bases). Germline V gene data show CDR1 as SNHLY and CDR2 as FYNNEI. The V end was cut by 5 bases, the J end by 5 bases, with 12 bases between. CDR3 length equals 13 residues. CDR3 residues: CASSRHRAETQYF. The DNA of the CDR3 is TGTGCCAGCAGTCGACACAGGGCTGAGACCCAGTACTTC.

The chain links TRBV24-1 to TRBJ2-2; D not resolved. The germline V and J ends were trimmed by 6 bases and 1 base, with 8 bases remaining between them. Germline V gene data show CDR1 as KGHDR and CDR2 as SFDVKD. The CDR3 runs 14 residues. The DNA of the CDR3 is TGTGCCACCAGTTTCGGGCAGAACACCGGGGAGCTGTTTTTT. It yields the protein CATSFGQNTGELFF.

The rearrangement links TRBV10-3 to TRBJ2-3, with D perhaps TRBD2 (6 bases). The CDR3 length is 15 residues. Trimming removed 7 bases at V and 0 bases at J, with 14 bases between. Germline values: CDR1 ENHRY, CDR2 SYGVKD. The CDR3, as DNA: TGTGCCATCACCAACACCGGGACTAGCACAGATACGCAGTATTTT. Translation gives CAITNTGTSTDTQYF.

With regard to this clonotype: The junction and the germline gene differ at one end; a read error may be behind it. V gene TRBV10-3 combines with J gene TRBJ2-7; D possibly corresponds to TRBD2 (6 bases). The CDR3 has 14 amino acids. Looked up from germline, CDR1 is ENHRY and CDR2 is SYGVKD. DNA for the CDR3: TGTGCCGTCAGTGAGGGCGAGACGAGCGGGTTCCAGTACTTC. This gives the protein CAVSEGETSGFQYF.

The J gene is TRBJ2-1, the V gene TRBV6-5, with 9 bases identical to TRBD2. Per germline, CDR1 MNHEY and CDR2 SVGAGI. This CDR3 has 17 residues. Trimming cost V 2 bases and J 8 bases; bases outside gene matches: 13. CDR3 residues: CASSYTFRRGGIDEQFF. The CDR3 nucleotides are TGTGCCAGCAGTTACACGTTTAGGCGGGGGGGCATAGATGAGCAGTTCTTC.

This clonotype was counted between two and nine times. V usage is TRBV29-1 and J usage is TRBJ1-1, with 7 bases fitting TRBD1. Germline V lookup: CDR1 SQVTM, CDR2 ANQGSEA. The CDR3 contains 12 residues. The J segment lost 6 bases and the V segment lost 7 bases, leaving 8 bases of the junction unmatched. The CDR3 DNA reads as TGCAGCGGAGAAGGGACAGCAGCTGAAGCTTTCTTT. Protein: CSGEGTAAEAFF.

V usage is TRBV28 and J usage is TRBJ2-3, with TRBD1 matching over 11 bases. Germline CDR1 is MDHEN and CDR2 is SYDVKM. With V trimmed by 6 bases and J by 1 base, 15 bases remained unmatched. The length of the CDR3 is 19 residues. CDR3 region: CASSRSSGTGGFGTDTQYF. CDR3 DNA: TGTGCCAGCAGCCGCTCCTCCGGGACAGGGGGTTTCGGCACAGATACGCAGTATTTT.

The V call is TRBV5-1, the J call TRBJ2-1; D gene ambiguous. V dropped 0 bases and J dropped 9 bases, with 10 bases sitting between them. The CDR3 is 13 residues long. Germline CDR1 and CDR2: SGHRS and YFSETQ. Here the CDR3 DNA reads TGCGCCAGCAGCTTGGCGTTCGTCGGTGAGCAGTTCTTC. Protein: CASSLAFVGEQFF.

This clonotype was observed a few times. The chain is built from TRBV9 and TRBJ2-3; perhaps TRBD2 as D (7 bases). This CDR3 region has 14 residues. The germline V gene has CDR1 SGDLS and CDR2 YYNGEE. Deletions cut 4 bases from V and 6 bases from J, with 15 bases between. The CDR3 loop is CASSQGGEFDTQYF. The DNA of the CDR3 is TGTGCCAGCAGCCAAGGGGGGGAGTTTGATACGCAGTATTTT.

The chain couples TRBV9 to TRBJ2-1; no definite D call. The CDR3 is made up of 15 amino acids. The germline V and J ends were trimmed by 0 bases and 1 base, with 8 bases remaining between them. The germline CDR1 and CDR2 sequences are SGDLS and YYNGEE. The CDR3 DNA reads as TGTGCCAGCAGCGTAGTCGTAACTTCCTACAATGAGCAGTTCTTC. Amino acid sequence: CASSVVVTSYNEQFF.

This sequence joins TRBV14 and TRBJ2-1, with a possible D match to TRBD1 (5 bases). Per germline, CDR1 SGHDN and CDR2 FVKESK. The CDR3 runs 15 residues. The ends were cut back, 4 bases at V and 2 bases at J, with 12 bases in the middle. In DNA form, the CDR3 reads TGTGCCAGCAGCCTGACAGAAGAGCCCTACAATGAGCAGTTCTTC. It yields the protein CASSLTEEPYNEQFF.

This clonotype was seen more than once but under ten times. V and J are TRBV27 and TRBJ2-4, with D possibly matching TRBD1 (6 bases). Germline CDR1 reads MNHEY; CDR2 reads SMNVEV (reference sequence). Deletions cut 8 bases from V and 1 base from J, with 21 bases between. The CDR3 is made up of 17 amino acids. CDR3 DNA sequence: TGTGCCAGCCCCGATCCCACAGGGCGGTTGGCCAAAAACATTCAGTACTTC. Protein product: CASPDPTGRLAKNIQYF.

This clonotype was picked up a small number of times. The gene calls are TRBV7-2 and TRBJ2-7; no clear D. CDR1 SGHTA and CDR2 FQGNSA come from the germline V gene. CDR3 length: 12 residues. The germline V and J ends were trimmed by 3 bases and 5 bases, with 8 bases remaining between them. DNA of the CDR3: TGTGCCAGCAGCTTTTATCAAAACGAGCAGTACTTC. It encodes CASSFYQNEQYF.

This chain joins TRBV29-1 and TRBJ2-4, with 7 nucleotides matching TRBD1. The trim removed 4 bases at V and 13 bases at J, leaving 7 bases unmatched. Per germline, CDR1 SQVTM and CDR2 ANQGSEA. This CDR3 region has 11 residues. The CDR3 nucleotides read TGCAGCGTTGGATACAGGGGTGAGCAGTACTTC. Protein: CSVGYRGEQYF.

The CDR3, as DNA: TGTGCCAGCGCGGACCGCTCCCAAGAGACCCAGTACTTC. Its translation: CASADRSQETQYF. The chain recombines TRBV18 with TRBJ2-5; D remains ambiguous. Trimming stripped 8 bases from V and 1 base from J, with 11 bases between. Germline CDR1 reads KGHSH; CDR2 reads LQKENI. This CDR3 region has 13 residues.

This chain connects TRBV28 to TRBJ2-5, with unresolved D. V was trimmed by 7 bases and J by 3 bases, leaving 18 bases between them. CDR3 length equals 15 residues. CDR1 and CDR2 from the germline V gene are MDHEN and SYDVKM. Here the CDR3 DNA reads TGTGCCAGCACCCCTTTAGAACTGAAGAAAGAGACCCAGTACTTC. Its translation is CASTPLELKKETQYF.

The rearrangement joins TRBV24-1 to TRBJ2-7, with no clear D. The end of the DNA fits TRBJ2-5 better, so the J call may be wrong. Per the germline V gene, CDR1 is KGHDR and CDR2 is SFDVKD. This CDR3 spans 13 amino acids. The CDR3, as DNA: TGTGCCACCAGTGATTTGCAAGTCGAGACCCAGTACTTC. Its translation: CATSDLQVETQYF.

The rearrangement uses TRBV3-1 and TRBJ2-5, with 7 bases lining up with TRBD2. The end of the DNA is better explained by TRBJ2-7, so the J call may be wrong. The CDR3 consists of 16 residues. Germline V gene sequence: CDR1 LGHDT, CDR2 YNNKEL (reference sequence). The DNA of the CDR3 is TGTGCCAGCAGCCAAGATCAGGGAGCGGGGAGCTACGAGCAGTACTTC. Translated: CASSQDQGAGSYEQYF.

V gene TRBV27 combines with J gene TRBJ2-1, with TRBD2 identical over 12 bases. Per germline, CDR1 MNHEY and CDR2 SMNVEV (reference sequence). With 3 bases clipped from V and 9 bases from J, the junction kept 12 bases outside the gene matches. The CDR3 runs 17 residues. The DNA of the CDR3 is TGTGCCAGCAGTTTTCCGGAGCGAACTAGCGGGAGGTCTGAGCAGTTCTTC. Translating gives CASSFPERTSGRSEQFF.

The chain carries TRBV7-3 and TRBJ2-1, with TRBD1 matching 12 bases. Germline CDR1 and CDR2: SGHTA and FQGTGA. Trimming cost V 4 bases and J 2 bases; bases outside gene matches: 9. The CDR3 sequence is 18 residues long. CDR3 sequence: CASSSLPGQGATYNEQFF. The CDR3 nucleotides are TGTGCCAGCAGCTCCTTACCGGGACAGGGGGCAACCTACAATGAGCAGTTCTTC.

The chain is built from TRBV15 and TRBJ2-7; D unclear. The J call may not be correct, given that the DNA end is closer to TRBJ2-5. This CDR3 is 12 amino acids long. Germline values: CDR1 LNHNV, CDR2 YYDKDF (reference sequence). The CDR3 DNA is TGTGCCACCAGCAGAGATTTCGGGACCCAGTACTTC. It encodes CATSRDFGTQYF.

This chain joins TRBV20-1 and TRBJ2-1, with D possibly called TRBD1 or TRBD2 (5 bases each). Trimming took off 6 bases at V and 0 bases at J, with 18 bases between the two ends. The CDR3 runs 16 residues. The V gene's germline CDR1 is DFQATT and CDR2 SNEGSKA (reference sequence). Here the CDR3 reads CSATPGTPSSYNEQFF. The CDR3 region has the DNA TGCAGTGCCACGCCCGGGACCCCAAGCTCCTACAATGAGCAGTTCTTC.

This clonotype appeared a few times. This chain connects TRBV4-1 to TRBJ1-2, with D perhaps matching TRBD1 (5 bases). CDR1 is MGHRA and CDR2 is YSYEKL in the germline V gene. Trimming removed 1 base at V and 4 bases at J, with 22 bases between. CDR3 size: 18 residues. For the CDR3, the DNA is TGCGCCAGCAGCCAAGGGTTGGACATCTCAGCGGGTCCCTATGGCTACACCTTC. Protein sequence: CASSQGLDISAGPYGYTF.

The V gene is TRBV7-2, the J gene TRBJ1-2; 7 bases line up with TRBD1. This CDR3 has 15 residues. Germline-derived CDR1 and CDR2 are SGHTA and FQGNSA. J was trimmed by 4 bases and V by 0 bases; bases with no gene match: 5. The CDR3 DNA is TGTGCCAGCAGCTTAGCCGACAGGGCCTCCTATGGCTACACCTTC. This codes for CASSLADRASYGYTF.

CDR3 sequence: CASSLFGDRYNEQFF. CDR3 nucleotides: TGTGCCAGCAGTTTATTTGGGGACAGATACAATGAGCAGTTCTTC. This chain joins TRBV28 and TRBJ2-1; 7 bases fit TRBD1. The germline V gene encodes CDR1 MDHEN and CDR2 SYDVKM. V trimming: 1 base; J trimming: 4 bases; junction bases outside the gene matches: 4. CDR3 length equals 15 residues.

V is TRBV6-5 and J is TRBJ1-2, with 9 bases identical to TRBD1. V lost 2 bases, J lost 3 bases, and 1 base stayed unmatched. This CDR3 is built from 14 residues. The V gene's germline CDR1 is MNHEY and CDR2 SVGAGI. CDR3 sequence: CASSYTGGDYGYTF. Here the CDR3 DNA reads TGTGCCAGCAGTTACACAGGGGGCGACTATGGCTACACCTTC.

The J gene is TRBJ2-1, the V gene TRBV4-1; TRBD2 matches 12 bases. The germline CDR1 and CDR2 sequences are MGHRA and YSYEKL. The V segment lost 1 base and the J segment 0 bases; nucleotides outside the gene matches: 10. This CDR3 spans 20 amino acids. The chain's CDR3 is CASSQVPLAGGHHSYNEQFF. CDR3 DNA sequence: TGCGCCAGCAGCCAAGTCCCGCTAGCGGGGGGGCATCACTCCTACAATGAGCAGTTCTTC.

The chain uses TRBV20-1 and TRBJ2-1, with D perhaps TRBD1 (5 bases). Germline values: CDR1 DFQATT, CDR2 SNEGSKA (reference sequence). The CDR3 is 16 residues long. Trimming removed 1 base from V and 4 bases from J, with 17 bases in between. The CDR3 DNA is TGCAGTGCTAGAGCCACAGGAACAACCCGATACAATGAGCAGTTCTTC. Residues: CSARATGTTRYNEQFF.